The sample holds many counts of the clone carrying this TCR beta chain. What it recognizes is unknown. This sample stems from a study of T-cell reconstitution after alpha-beta-depleted transplantation in children. Findings and caveats of the study: Certain patients had high TCRbeta diversity at day 60, and it came from recipient T cells and thymic progenitors that survived. Alpha-beta T cells about two months after transplant reportedly derived from several hundred expanded graft clones. T-cell counts and diversity at one year following transplant were attributed mainly to newly produced T cells.

CDR1 is LGHDT and CDR2 is YNNKEL in the germline V gene (reference sequence). J lost 4 bases, V lost 6 bases, and 11 bases had no gene match. The CDR3 spans 16 residues. Preparation of the TCRbeta library was carried out with unique molecular identifiers. TCRdb re-called the PCR reads with MiXCR, one entry per CDR3 protein. The sample includes just over 950,000 distinct CDR3 sequences, about 29% of them seen just once. The sample consisted of PBMCs, mostly from graft donor cells, taken 360 days after TCRalphabeta/CD19-depleted stem cell transplant. The origin of this receptor is a boy under two years old who had a stem cell transplant for SCID, so the T cells may come from the graft donor. The V call is TRBV3-1, the J call TRBJ2-1, with 8 bases that match TRBD2. CDR3 in amino acids: CASSSPLTGGYNEQFF. The CDR3 coding sequence is TGTGCCAGCAGTTCCCCCTTGACGGGGGGGTACAATGAGCAGTTCTTC.